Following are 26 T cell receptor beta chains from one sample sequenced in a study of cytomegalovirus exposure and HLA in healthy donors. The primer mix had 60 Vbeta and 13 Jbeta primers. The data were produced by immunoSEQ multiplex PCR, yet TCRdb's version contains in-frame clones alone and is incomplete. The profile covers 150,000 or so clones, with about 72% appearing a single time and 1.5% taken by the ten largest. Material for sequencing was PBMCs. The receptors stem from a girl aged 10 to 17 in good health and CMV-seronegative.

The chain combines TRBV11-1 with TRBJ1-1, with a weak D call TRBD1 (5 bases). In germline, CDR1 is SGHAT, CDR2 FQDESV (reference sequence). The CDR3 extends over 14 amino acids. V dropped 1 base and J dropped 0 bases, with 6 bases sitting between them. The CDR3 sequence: CASSLGQMNTEAFF. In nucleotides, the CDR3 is TGTGCCAGCAGCTTAGGACAGATGAACACTGAAGCTTTCTTT.

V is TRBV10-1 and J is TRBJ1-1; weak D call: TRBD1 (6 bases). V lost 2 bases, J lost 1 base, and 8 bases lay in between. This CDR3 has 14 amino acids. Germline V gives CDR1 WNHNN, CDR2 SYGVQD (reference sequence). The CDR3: CASSENRENTEAFF. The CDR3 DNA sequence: TGCGCCAGCAGTGAGAACAGGGAGAACACTGAAGCTTTCTTT.

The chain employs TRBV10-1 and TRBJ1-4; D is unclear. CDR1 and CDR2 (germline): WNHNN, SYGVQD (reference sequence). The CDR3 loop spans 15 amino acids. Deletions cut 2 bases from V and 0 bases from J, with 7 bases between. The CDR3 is CASSEEGATNEKLFF. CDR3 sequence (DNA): TGCGCCAGCAGTGAGGAGGGTGCAACTAATGAAAAACTGTTTTTT.

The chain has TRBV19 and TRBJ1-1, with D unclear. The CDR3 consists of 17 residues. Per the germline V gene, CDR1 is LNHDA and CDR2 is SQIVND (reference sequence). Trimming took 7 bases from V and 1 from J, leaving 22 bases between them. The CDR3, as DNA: TGTGCCAGTACCCCTATGAGAGGCAGACCCCCGAACACTGAAGCTTTCTTT. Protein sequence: CASTPMRGRPPNTEAFF. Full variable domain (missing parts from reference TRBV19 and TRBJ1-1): DGGITQSPKYLFRKEGQNVTLSCEQNLNHDAMYWYRQDPGQGLRLIYYSQIVNDFQKGDIAEGYSVSREKKESFPLTVTSAQKNPTAFYLCASTPMRGRPPNTEAFFGQGTRLTVV.

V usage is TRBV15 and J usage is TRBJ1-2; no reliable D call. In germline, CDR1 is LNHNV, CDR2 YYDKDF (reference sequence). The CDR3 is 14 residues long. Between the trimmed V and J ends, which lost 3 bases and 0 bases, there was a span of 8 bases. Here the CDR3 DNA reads TGTGCCACCAGCAGGGGCCGGACTAACTATGGCTACACCTTC. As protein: CATSRGRTNYGYTF.

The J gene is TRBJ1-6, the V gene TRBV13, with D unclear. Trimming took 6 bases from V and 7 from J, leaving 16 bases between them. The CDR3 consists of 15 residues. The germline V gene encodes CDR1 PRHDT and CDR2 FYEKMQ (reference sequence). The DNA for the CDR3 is TGTGCCAGCAGTTCTCGTCCAAGCCCCAATTCACCCCTCCACTTT. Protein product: CASSSRPSPNSPLHF.

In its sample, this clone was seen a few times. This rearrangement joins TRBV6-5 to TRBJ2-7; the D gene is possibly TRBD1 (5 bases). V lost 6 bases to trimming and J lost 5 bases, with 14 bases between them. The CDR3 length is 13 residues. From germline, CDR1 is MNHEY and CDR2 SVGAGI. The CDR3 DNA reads TGTGCCAGCAGCCTCACCGTCAGGGACGAGCAGTACTTC. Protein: CASSLTVRDEQYF.

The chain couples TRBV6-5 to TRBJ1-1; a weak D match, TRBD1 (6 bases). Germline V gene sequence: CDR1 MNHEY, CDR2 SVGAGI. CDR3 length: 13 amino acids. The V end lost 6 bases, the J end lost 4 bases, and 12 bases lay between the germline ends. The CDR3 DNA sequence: TGTGCCAGCAGCTTAACCAGGGGCACTGAAGCTTTCTTT. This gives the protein CASSLTRGTEAFF.

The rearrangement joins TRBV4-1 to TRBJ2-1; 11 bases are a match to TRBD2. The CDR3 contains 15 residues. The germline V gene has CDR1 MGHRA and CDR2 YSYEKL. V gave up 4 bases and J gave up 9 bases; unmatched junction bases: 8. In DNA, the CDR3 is TGCGCCAGCAGCCTTAGCGGGGGGGCCCCTGGTGAGCAGTTCTTC. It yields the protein CASSLSGGAPGEQFF.

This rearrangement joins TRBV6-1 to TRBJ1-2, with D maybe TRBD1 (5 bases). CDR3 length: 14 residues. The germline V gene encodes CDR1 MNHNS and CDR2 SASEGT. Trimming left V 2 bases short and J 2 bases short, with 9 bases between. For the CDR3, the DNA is TGTGCCAGCAGTGAATGGGGGGTGAACTATGGCTACACCTTC. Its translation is CASSEWGVNYGYTF.

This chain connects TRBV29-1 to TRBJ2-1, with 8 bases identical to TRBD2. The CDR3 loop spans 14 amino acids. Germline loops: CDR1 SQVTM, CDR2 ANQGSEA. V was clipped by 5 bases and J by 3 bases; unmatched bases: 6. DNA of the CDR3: TGCAGCGTTCGGGGGGGGCAGTTCTACAATGAGCAGTTCTTC. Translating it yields CSVRGGQFYNEQFF.

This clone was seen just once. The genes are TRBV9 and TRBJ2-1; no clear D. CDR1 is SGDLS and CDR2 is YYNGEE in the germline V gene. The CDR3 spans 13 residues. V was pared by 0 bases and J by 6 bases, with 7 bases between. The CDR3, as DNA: TGTGCCAGCAGCGTAGAACAGATCAATGAGCAGTTCTTC. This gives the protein CASSVEQINEQFF.

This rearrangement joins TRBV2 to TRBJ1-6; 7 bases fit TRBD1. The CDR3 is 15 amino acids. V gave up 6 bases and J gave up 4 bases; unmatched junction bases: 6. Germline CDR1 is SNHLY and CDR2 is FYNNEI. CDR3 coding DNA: TGTGCCAGCAGGAGAGACAGGGCGTATAATTCACCCCTCCACTTT. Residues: CASRRDRAYNSPLHF.

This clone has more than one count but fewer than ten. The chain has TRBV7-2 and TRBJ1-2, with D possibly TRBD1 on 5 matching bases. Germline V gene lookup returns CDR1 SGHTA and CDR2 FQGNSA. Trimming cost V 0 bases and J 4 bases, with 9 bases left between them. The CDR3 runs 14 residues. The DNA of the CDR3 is TGTGCCAGCAGCTTAGCTCAGGGTACCTATGGCTACACCTTC. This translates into CASSLAQGTYGYTF.

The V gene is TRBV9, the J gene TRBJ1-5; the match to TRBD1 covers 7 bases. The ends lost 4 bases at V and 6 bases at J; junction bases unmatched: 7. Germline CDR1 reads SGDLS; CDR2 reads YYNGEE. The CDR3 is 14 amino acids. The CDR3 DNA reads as TGTGCCAGCAGCCTTGCAGGGGGTGGTCAGCCCCAGCATTTT. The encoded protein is CASSLAGGGQPQHF.

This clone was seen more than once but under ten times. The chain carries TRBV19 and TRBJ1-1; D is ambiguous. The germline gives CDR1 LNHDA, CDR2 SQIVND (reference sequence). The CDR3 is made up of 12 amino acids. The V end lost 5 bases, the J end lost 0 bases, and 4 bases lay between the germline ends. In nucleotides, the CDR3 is TGTGCCAGTAGTTACATGAACACTGAAGCTTTCTTT. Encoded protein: CASSYMNTEAFF.

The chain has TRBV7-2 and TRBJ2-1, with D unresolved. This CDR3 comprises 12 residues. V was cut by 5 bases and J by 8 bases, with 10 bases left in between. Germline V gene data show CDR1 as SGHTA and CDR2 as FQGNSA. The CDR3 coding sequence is TGTGCCAGCAGCCCCCCTTCCGATGAGCAGTTCTTC. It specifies CASSPPSDEQFF.

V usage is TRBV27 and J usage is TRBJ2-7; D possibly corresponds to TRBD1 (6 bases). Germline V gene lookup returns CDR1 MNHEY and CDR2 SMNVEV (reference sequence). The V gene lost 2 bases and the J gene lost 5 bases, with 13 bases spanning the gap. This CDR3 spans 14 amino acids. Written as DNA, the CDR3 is TGTGCCAGCAGTTTAGCAGGGGTATATAACGAGCAGTACTTC. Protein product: CASSLAGVYNEQYF.

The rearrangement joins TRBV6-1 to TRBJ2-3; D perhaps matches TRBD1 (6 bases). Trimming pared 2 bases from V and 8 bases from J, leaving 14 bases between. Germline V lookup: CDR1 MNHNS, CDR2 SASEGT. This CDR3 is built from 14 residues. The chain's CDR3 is CASSESSLGGTQYF. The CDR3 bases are TGTGCCAGCAGTGAAAGCTCCTTAGGGGGTACGCAGTATTTT.

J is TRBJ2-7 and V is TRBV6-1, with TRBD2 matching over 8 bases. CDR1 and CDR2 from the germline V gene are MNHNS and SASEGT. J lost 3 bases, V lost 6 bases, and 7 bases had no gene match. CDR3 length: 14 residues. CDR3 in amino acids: CASRRGLVSYEQYF. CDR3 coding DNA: TGTGCCAGCAGGAGGGGACTAGTTAGCTACGAGCAGTACTTC.

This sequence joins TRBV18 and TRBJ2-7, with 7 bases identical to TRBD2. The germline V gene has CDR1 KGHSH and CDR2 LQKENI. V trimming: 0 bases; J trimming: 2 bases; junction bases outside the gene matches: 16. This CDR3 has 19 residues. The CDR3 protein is CASSPPRGMGAGTTYEQYF. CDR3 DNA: TGTGCCAGCTCACCACCTCGGGGAATGGGAGCGGGGACTACCTACGAGCAGTACTTC. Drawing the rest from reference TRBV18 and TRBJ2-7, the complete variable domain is NAGVMQNPRHLVRRRGQEARLRCSPMKGHSHVYWYRQLPEEGLKFMVYLQKENIIDESGMPKERFSAEFPKEGPSILRIQQVVRGDSAAYFCASSPPRGMGAGTTYEQYFGPGTRLTVT.

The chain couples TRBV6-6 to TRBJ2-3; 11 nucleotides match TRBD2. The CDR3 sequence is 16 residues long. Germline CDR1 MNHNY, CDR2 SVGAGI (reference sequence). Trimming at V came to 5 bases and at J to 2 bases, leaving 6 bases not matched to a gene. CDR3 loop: CASSLLAGASTDTQYF. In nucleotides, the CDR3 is TGTGCCAGCAGTCTACTAGCGGGGGCTTCCACAGATACGCAGTATTTT.

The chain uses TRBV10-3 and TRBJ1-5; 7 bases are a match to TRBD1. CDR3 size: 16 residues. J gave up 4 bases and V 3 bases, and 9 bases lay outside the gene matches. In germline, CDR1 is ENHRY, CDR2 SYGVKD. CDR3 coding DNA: TGTGCCATCAGTGACGGCCTTAACAGGGGTAATCAGCCCCAGCATTTT. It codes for CAISDGLNRGNQPQHF.

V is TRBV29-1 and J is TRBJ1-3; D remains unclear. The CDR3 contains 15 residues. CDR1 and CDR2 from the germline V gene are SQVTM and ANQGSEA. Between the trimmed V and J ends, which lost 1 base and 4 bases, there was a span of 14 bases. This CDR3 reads CSVEVFSREGNTIYF. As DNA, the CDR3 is TGCAGCGTTGAAGTATTTTCCCGGGAAGGAAACACCATATATTTT.

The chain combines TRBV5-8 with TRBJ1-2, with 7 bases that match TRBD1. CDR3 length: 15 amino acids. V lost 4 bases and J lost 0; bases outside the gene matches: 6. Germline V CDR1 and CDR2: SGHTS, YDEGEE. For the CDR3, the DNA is TGTGCCAGCAGCGCCAGGGACAGTCCTAACTATGGCTACACCTTC. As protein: CASSARDSPNYGYTF.

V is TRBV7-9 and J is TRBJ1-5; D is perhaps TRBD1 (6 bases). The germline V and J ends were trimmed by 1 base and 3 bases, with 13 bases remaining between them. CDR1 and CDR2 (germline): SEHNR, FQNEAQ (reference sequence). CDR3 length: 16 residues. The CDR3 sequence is CASSLGSGGNNQPQHF. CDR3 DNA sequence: TGTGCCAGCAGCTTAGGTTCTGGGGGCAACAATCAGCCCCAGCATTTT.